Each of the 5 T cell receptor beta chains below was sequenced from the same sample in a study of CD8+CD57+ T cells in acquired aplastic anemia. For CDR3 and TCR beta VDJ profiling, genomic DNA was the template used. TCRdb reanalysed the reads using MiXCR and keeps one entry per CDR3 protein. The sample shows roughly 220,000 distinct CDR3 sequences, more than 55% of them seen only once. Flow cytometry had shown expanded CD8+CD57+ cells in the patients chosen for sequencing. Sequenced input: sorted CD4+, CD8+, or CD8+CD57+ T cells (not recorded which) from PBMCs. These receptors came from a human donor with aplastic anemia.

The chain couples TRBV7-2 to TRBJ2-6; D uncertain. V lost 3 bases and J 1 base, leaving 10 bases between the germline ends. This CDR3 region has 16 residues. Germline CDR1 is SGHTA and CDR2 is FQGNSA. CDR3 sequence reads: CASSFRALSGANVLTF. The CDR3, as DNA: TGTGCCAGCAGCTTCCGTGCCTTATCTGGGGCCAACGTCCTGACTTTC.

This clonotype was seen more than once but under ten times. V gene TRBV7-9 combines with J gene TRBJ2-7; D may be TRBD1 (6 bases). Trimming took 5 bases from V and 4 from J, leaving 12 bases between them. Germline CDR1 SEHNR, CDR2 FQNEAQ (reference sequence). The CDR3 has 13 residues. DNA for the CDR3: TGTGCCAGCAGCGCTGGACAGATGTACGAGCAGTACTTC. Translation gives CASSAGQMYEQYF.

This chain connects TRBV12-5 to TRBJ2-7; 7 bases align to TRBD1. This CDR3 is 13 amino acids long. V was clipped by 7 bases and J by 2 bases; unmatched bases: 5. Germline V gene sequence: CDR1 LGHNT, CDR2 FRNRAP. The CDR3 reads CASARDRTYEQYF. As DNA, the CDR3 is TGTGCTAGTGCAAGGGACAGAACCTACGAGCAGTACTTC. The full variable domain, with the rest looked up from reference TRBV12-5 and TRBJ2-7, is DARVTQTPRHKVTEMGQEVTMRCQPILGHNTVFWYRQTMMQGLELLAYFRNRAPLDDSGMPKDRFSAEMPDATLATLKIQPSEPRDSAVYFCASARDRTYEQYFGPGTRLTVT.

DNA of the CDR3: TGTGCCAGCAGTGCCCCACCGGGACAGAGTCTGGCGGATGGCTACACCTTC. Its protein product is CASSAPPGQSLADGYTF. This chain joins TRBV25-1 and TRBJ1-2; 7 nucleotides line up with TRBD1. The V and J ends lost 4 bases and 6 bases, in that order; junction bases with no gene match: 17. The germline gives CDR1 MGHDK, CDR2 SYGVNS. The CDR3 has 17 residues.

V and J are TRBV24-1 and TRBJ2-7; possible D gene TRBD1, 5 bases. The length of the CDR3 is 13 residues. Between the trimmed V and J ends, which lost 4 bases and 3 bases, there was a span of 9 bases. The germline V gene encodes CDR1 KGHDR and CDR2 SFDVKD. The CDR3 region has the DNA TGTGCCACCAGTGACTCAGGACACTACGAGCAGTACTTC. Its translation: CATSDSGHYEQYF.